Shown below are 4 T cell receptor beta chains from a single sample sequenced in a study of T cells in Graves' hyperthyroidism and ophthalmopathy. TCR beta CDR3 region amplification was performed from RNA transcripts. During a first-round RT-PCR of the TCR CDR3, the HTBI primer set was used. TCRdb ran MiXCR on the multiplex PCR reads and lists one entry per CDR3 protein. The sample carries about 270,000 distinct CDR3 sequences, approximately 20% recorded once. The sequenced material came from blood. The source of these receptors is a man younger than 40 with Graves' ophthalmopathy.

The sample holds many counts of this clonotype. CDR3: CASSPIGLASYNEQFF. CDR3 nucleotide sequence: TGTGCCAGCAGCCCGATTGGACTAGCCTCCTACAATGAGCAGTTCTTC. The V call is TRBV12-3 or TRBV12-4, the J call TRBJ2-1; 8 bases align to TRBD2. Germline trimming cut 6 bases from V and 0 bases from J; bases unmatched to any gene: 7. The CDR3 runs to 16 residues.

The V call is TRBV12-3 or TRBV12-4, the J call TRBJ1-2; D is unclear. There are 12 residues in the CDR3. The V and J ends lost 2 bases and 7 bases respectively, with 8 bases between them. CDR3 bases: TGTGCCAGCAGTTTACACCCAGGTGGCTACACCTTC. Protein sequence: CASSLHPGGYTF.

This clonotype was seen only once. V usage is TRBV19 and J usage is TRBJ1-1, with a tentative D call TRBD1 (5 bases). Looked up from germline, CDR1 is LNHDA and CDR2 is SQIVND (reference sequence). The CDR3 is 17 amino acids. V was cut by 5 bases and J by 0 bases, with 19 bases left in between. This CDR3 reads CASSSRQNYFMNTEAFF. The CDR3 region has the DNA TGTGCCAGTAGTTCCCGACAGAATTATTTTATGAACACTGAAGCTTTCTTT.

The chain has TRBV3-1 and TRBJ2-2; D gene unclear. The V and J ends lost 0 bases and 7 bases respectively, with 12 bases between them. Looked up from germline, CDR1 is LGHDT and CDR2 is YNNKEL (reference sequence). The CDR3 contains 15 residues. CDR3 amino acids: CASSQDLWVSGELFF. The CDR3 nucleotides are TGTGCCAGCAGCCAAGATCTTTGGGTTAGCGGGGAGCTGTTTTTT.